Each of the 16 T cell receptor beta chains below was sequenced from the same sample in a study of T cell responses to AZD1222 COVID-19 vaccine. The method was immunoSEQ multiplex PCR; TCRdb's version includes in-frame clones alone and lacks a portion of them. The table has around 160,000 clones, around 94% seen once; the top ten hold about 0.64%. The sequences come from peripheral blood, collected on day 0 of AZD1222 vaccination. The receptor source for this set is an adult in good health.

CDR3 nucleotide sequence: TGTGCCAGCGACGGGAACACTGAAGCTTTCTTT. This codes for CASDGNTEAFF. The chain recombines TRBV28 with TRBJ1-1; no reliable D call. Deletions cut 8 bases from V and 1 base from J, with 5 bases between. The V gene's germline CDR1 is MDHEN and CDR2 SYDVKM. The CDR3 loop spans 11 amino acids. Complete variable domain (other parts from reference TRBV28 and TRBJ1-1): DVKVTQSSRYLVKRTGEKVFLECVQDMDHENMFWYRQDPGLGLRLIYFSYDVKMKEKGDIPEGYSVSREKKERFSLILESASTNQTSMYLCASDGNTEAFFGQGTRLTVV.

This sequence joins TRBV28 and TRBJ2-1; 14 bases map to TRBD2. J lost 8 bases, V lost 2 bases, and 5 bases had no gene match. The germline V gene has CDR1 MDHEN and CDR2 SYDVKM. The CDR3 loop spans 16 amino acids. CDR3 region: CASSLAGLAGVHEQFF. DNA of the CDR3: TGTGCCAGCAGTTTAGCGGGACTAGCGGGAGTCCATGAGCAGTTCTTC.

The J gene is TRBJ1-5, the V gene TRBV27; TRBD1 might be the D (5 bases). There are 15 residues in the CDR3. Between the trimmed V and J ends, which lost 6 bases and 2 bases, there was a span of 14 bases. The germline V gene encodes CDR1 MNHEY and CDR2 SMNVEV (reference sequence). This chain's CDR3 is CASRTQGGGNQPQHF. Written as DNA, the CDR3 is TGTGCCAGCAGGACTCAGGGCGGGGGCAATCAGCCCCAGCATTTT.

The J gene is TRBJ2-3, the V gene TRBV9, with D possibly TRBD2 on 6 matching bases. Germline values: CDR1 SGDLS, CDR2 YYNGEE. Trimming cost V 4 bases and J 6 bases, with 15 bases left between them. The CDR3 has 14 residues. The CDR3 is CASSSRGGRDTQYF. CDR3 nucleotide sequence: TGTGCCAGCAGCTCCCGTGGGGGGAGGGATACGCAGTATTTT.

The CDR3 coding sequence is TGTGCCAGCAGTTTATCGATCCCTAGCGGGAGTCCAGAAGAGCAGTACTTC. Amino acids: CASSLSIPSGSPEEQYF. The chain has TRBV27 and TRBJ2-7, with TRBD2 matching over 10 bases. This CDR3 has 17 amino acids. Germline CDR1 reads MNHEY; CDR2 reads SMNVEV (reference sequence). With 0 bases clipped from V and 7 bases from J, the junction kept 12 bases outside the gene matches.

The CDR3 protein is CASSLEGATYEQYF. For the CDR3, the DNA is TGCGCCAGCAGCTTGGAAGGGGCCACCTACGAGCAGTACTTC. The chain employs TRBV5-1 and TRBJ2-7; D perhaps matches TRBD1 (5 bases). The V gene lost 0 bases and the J gene lost 2 bases, with 9 bases spanning the gap. Per the germline V gene, CDR1 is SGHRS and CDR2 is YFSETQ. The CDR3 has 14 amino acids.

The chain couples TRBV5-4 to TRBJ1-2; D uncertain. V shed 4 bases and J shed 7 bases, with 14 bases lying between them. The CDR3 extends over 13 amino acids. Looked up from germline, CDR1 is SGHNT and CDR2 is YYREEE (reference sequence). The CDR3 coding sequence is TGTGCCAGCAGCAGTGGAGGGCGGGGTGGCTACACCTTC. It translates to CASSSGGRGGYTF.

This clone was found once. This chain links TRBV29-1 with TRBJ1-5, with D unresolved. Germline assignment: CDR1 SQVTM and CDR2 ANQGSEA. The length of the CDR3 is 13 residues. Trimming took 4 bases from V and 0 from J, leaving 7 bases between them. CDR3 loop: CSVVENSNQPQHF. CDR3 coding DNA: TGCAGCGTTGTAGAAAATAGCAATCAGCCCCAGCATTTT.

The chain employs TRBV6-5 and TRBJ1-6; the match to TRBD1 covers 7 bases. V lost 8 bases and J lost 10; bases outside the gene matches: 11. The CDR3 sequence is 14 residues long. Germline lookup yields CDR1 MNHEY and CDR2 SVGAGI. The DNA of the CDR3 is TGTGCCAGCCTAGCTCTCGACAGGGAATCACCCCTCCACTTT. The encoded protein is CASLALDRESPLHF.

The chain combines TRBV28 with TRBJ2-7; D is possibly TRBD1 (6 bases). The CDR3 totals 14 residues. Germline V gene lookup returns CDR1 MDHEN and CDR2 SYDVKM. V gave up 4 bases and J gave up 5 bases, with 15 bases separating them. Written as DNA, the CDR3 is TGTGCCAGCAGTTCCGCGACAGGTTGGAACGAGCAGTACTTC. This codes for CASSSATGWNEQYF. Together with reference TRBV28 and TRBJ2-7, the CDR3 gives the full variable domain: DVKVTQSSRYLVKRTGEKVFLECVQDMDHENMFWYRQDPGLGLRLIYFSYDVKMKEKGDIPEGYSVSREKKERFSLILESASTNQTSMYLCASSSATGWNEQYFGPGTRLTVT.

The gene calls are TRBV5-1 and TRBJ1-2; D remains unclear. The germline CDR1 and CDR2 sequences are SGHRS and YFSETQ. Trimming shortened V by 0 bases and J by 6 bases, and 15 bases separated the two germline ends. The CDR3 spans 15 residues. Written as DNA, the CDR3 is TGCGCCAGCAGCTTGGCTGCAGGACTCGGCGATGGCTACACCTTC. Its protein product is CASSLAAGLGDGYTF.

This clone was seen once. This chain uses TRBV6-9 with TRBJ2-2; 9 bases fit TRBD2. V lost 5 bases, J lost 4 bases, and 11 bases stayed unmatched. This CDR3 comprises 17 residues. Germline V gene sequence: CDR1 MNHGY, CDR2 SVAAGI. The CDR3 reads CASSPRLAGTRTGELFF. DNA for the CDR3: TGTGCCAGCAGTCCCCGGCTAGCGGGAACTCGCACCGGGGAGCTGTTTTTT.

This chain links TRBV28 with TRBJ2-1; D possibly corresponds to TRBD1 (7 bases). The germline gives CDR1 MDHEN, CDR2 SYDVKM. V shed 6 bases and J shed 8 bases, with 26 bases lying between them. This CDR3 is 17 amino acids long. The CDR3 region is CASSSLDSGGRLYEQFF. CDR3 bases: TGTGCCAGCAGCAGCCTGGACTCAGGGGGGCGGTTGTATGAGCAGTTCTTC.

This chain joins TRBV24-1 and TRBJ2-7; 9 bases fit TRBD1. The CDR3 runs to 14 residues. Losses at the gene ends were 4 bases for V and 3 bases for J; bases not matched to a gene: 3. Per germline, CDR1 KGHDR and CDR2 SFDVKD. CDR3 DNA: TGTGCCACCAGTGACCCGGGACAGGGCTACGAGCAGTACTTC. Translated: CATSDPGQGYEQYF.

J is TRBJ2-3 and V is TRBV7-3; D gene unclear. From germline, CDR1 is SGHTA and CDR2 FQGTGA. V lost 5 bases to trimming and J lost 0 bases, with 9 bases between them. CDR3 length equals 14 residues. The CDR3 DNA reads TGTGCCAGCAGCCCCTTTGTAAGCACAGATACGCAGTATTTT. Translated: CASSPFVSTDTQYF. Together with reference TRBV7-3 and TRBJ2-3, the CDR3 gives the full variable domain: GAGVSQTPSNKVTEKGKYVELRCDPISGHTALYWYRQSLGQGPEFLIYFQGTGAADDSGLPNDRFFAVRPEGSVSTLKIQRTERGDSAVYLCASSPFVSTDTQYFGPGTRLTVL.

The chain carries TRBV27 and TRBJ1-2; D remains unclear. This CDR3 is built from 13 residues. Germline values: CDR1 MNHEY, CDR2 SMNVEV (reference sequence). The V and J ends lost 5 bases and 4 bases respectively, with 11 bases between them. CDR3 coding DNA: TGTGCCAGCAGTCGCGAAGTGAGCTATGGCTACACCTTC. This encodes CASSREVSYGYTF.